A selection of T cell receptor beta chains follows, all from one sample in a study of blood T cell repertoires in COVID-19. Profiling relied on immunoSEQ multiplex PCR, and the TCRdb table lists in-frame clones only, not all of them. The sample has more than 85,000 clones, around three quarters seen once. Sequences were obtained from peripheral blood. The origin of the receptors is a human donor in a cohort sampled during active or convalescent COVID-19. Each CDR3 is given with its conserved first and last residue. Each record gives: D gene, V gene, clone size, J gene, CDR3 DNA, CDR3 protein. A D gene is named only where the DNA matches it firmly. A clone size is listed for some rows: how often the clone was seen (once, few, many), or a class if it is expanded.

>TRBD1|TRBV10-1|-|TRBJ1-1
TGCGCCAGCAGGGGACAGGGGGCGGTTGAAGCTTTCTTT
CASRGQGAVEAFF
>-|TRBV7-8|-|TRBJ2-7
TGTGCCAGCAGCTTAGCGATGGGAGGCGAGCAGTACTTC
CASSLAMGGEQYF
>-|TRBV5-6|many|TRBJ2-2
TGTGCCAGCAGCTTGGCAAACACCGGGGAGCTGTTTTTT
CASSLANTGELFF
>TRBD1|TRBV6-2/TRBV6-3|few|TRBJ1-1
TGTGCCAGCAGTTACGTTTACAGGGGGGCAACTGAAGCTTTCTTT
CASSYVYRGATEAFF
>-|TRBV27|-|TRBJ2-5
TGTGCCAGCAGCCCTACGGAGTTTGTAGGGACCCAGTACTTC
CASSPTEFVGTQYF
>-|TRBV4-3|-|TRBJ1-4
TGCGCCAGCAGCATGCGGGGCGGAAAACTGTTTTTT
CASSMRGGKLFF
>TRBD1|TRBV12-3/TRBV12-4|few|TRBJ1-2
TGTGCCAGCAGTTTTGGACAGGGGTCTGGCTACACCTTC
CASSFGQGSGYTF
>-|TRBV4-3|-|TRBJ1-4
TGCGCCAGCAGCCAAGATAGGGGAAGGGCTAATGAAAAACTGTTTTTT
CASSQDRGRANEKLFF
>-|TRBV5-4|-|TRBJ2-1
TGTGCCACATCGAAGGAGTACAATGAGCAGTTCTTC
CATSKEYNEQFF
>TRBD1|TRBV3-1/TRBV3-2|-|TRBJ1-4
TGTGCCAGCAGCCAAGAACCCGGGACAGGGGGCGGGGGAACTAATGAAAAACTGTTTTTT
CASSQEPGTGGGGTNEKLFF
>TRBD1|TRBV5-5|-|TRBJ1-2
TGTGCCAGCAGCCAAACAGGGGAGAGTGGCTACACCTTC
CASSQTGESGYTF
>-|TRBV4-1|-|TRBJ1-6
TGCGCCAGCAGCCAAGGGGGCGGAGTTGGGTCACCCCTCCACTTT
CASSQGGGVGSPLHF
>-|TRBV29-1|-|TRBJ1-1
TGCAGCGCGGCCCGTCTCGACACTGAAGCTTTCTTT
CSAARLDTEAFF
>TRBD2|TRBV2|few|TRBJ2-7
TGTGCCAGCACTTTGGGACTAGCATCCTACGAGCAGTACTTC
CASTLGLASYEQYF
>TRBD1|TRBV7-9|-|TRBJ2-5
TGTGCCAGCAGCTTAGAGACAGGGCGAGAGACCCAGTACTTC
CASSLETGRETQYF
>-|TRBV6-2/TRBV6-3|-|TRBJ2-5
TGTGCCAGCAGTTACTCCGATTGGCTAGAGACCCAGTACTTC
CASSYSDWLETQYF
>-|TRBV27|-|TRBJ1-2
TGTGCCAGCAGTTTACGGCTCGGGACAACTGGCGGCTACACCTTC
CASSLRLGTTGGYTF
>-|TRBV7-9|-|TRBJ1-1
TGTGCCAGCAGCCCCTCCGGACAGTATAACACTGAAGCTTTCTTT
CASSPSGQYNTEAFF
>-|TRBV2|-|TRBJ2-1
TGTGCCAGCAGAAAGGCTAGGCTAAACAATGAGCAGTTCTTC
CASRKARLNNEQFF
>-|TRBV5-1|once|TRBJ1-4
TGCGCCAGCCGGGATCTTAATGAAAAACTGTTTTTT
CASRDLNEKLFF
>-|TRBV25-1|-|TRBJ1-4
TGTGCCAGCAGTGCGGTCAATGCGAATGAAAAACTGTTTTTT
CASSAVNANEKLFF
>TRBD2|TRBV3-1/TRBV3-2|-|TRBJ2-2
TGTGCCAGCAGCCAAGCCAGCGGGGGTATCGGCGGGGAGCTGTTTTTT
CASSQASGGIGGELFF
>-|TRBV18|-|TRBJ1-5
TGTGCCAGCTCACCACCTGGGGGGACGGAGGGCAATCAGCCCCAGCATTTT
CASSPPGGTEGNQPQHF
>TRBD2|TRBV25-1|-|TRBJ2-2
TGTGCCAGCACACCCTCCGGGACTAGCGGGAGATACACCGGGGAGCTGTTTTTT
CASTPSGTSGRYTGELFF
>-|TRBV7-2|-|TRBJ2-5
TGTGCCAGCAGTCAGGATCCTAAAGAGACCCAGTACTTC
CASSQDPKETQYF
>TRBD2|TRBV28|-|TRBJ2-7
TGTGCCAGCACCACCGCGGGAGACTACGAGCAGTACTTC
CASTTAGDYEQYF
>-|TRBV14|-|TRBJ2-7
TGTGCCAGCAGCCATCCTAACTTAGCGGGCAGGGGCGAGCAGTACTTC
CASSHPNLAGRGEQYF
>TRBD2|TRBV7-9|few|TRBJ2-7
TGTGCCAGCAGCCGACTATCCGGACTAGCCTACGAGCAGTACTTC
CASSRLSGLAYEQYF